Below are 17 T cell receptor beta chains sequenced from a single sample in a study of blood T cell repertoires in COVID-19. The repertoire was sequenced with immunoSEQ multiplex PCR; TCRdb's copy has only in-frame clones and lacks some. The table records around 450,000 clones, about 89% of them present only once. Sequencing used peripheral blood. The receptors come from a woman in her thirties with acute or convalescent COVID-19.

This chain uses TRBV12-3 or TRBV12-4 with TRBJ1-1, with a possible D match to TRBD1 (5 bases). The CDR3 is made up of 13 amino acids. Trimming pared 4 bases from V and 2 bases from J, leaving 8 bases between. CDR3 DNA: TGTGCCAGCAGTTCAGGGCGAAACACTGAAGCTTTCTTT. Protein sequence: CASSSGRNTEAFF.

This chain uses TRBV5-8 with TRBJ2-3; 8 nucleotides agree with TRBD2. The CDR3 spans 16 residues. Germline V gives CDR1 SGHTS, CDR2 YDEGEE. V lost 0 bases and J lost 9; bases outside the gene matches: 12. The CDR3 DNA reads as TGTGCCAGCAGCTTGGTCGGTCTAGCGGGTATGGTGACGCAGTATTTT. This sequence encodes CASSLVGLAGMVTQYF.

CDR3 in amino acids: CASSQSTSGGAAGELFF. CDR3 sequence (DNA): TGCGCCAGCAGCCAATCTACTAGCGGGGGGGCTGCCGGGGAGCTGTTTTTT. The chain has TRBV4-1 and TRBJ2-2; 13 bases are shared with TRBD2. The V and J ends lost 2 bases and 6 bases, in that order; junction bases with no gene match: 6. Germline CDR1 reads MGHRA; CDR2 reads YSYEKL. The CDR3 loop spans 17 amino acids.

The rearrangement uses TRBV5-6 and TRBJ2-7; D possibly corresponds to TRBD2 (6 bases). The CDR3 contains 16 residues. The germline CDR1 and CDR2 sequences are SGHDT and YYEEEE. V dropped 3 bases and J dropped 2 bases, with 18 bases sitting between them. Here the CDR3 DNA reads TGTGCCAGCAGCTCCCCGGGCGGGACGCAAACCTACGAGCAGTACTTC. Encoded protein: CASSSPGGTQTYEQYF.

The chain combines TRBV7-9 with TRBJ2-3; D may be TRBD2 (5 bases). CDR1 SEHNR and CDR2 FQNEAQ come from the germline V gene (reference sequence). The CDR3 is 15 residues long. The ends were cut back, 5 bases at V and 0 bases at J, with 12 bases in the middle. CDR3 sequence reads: CASSPPRTSTDTQYF. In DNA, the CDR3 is TGTGCCAGCAGCCCCCCTAGGACTAGCACAGATACGCAGTATTTT.

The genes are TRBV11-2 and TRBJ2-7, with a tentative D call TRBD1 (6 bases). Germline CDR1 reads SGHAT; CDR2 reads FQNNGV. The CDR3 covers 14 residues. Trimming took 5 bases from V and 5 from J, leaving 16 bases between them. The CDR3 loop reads CASSRDTKSDEQYF. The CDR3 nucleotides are TGTGCCAGCAGCCGGGACACCAAAAGCGACGAGCAGTACTTC. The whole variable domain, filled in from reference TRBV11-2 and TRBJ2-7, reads EAGVAQSPRYKIIEKRQSVAFWCNPISGHATLYWYQQILGQGPKLLIQFQNNGVVDDSQLPKDRFSAERLKGVDSTLKIQPAKLEDSAVYLCASSRDTKSDEQYFGPGTRLTVT.

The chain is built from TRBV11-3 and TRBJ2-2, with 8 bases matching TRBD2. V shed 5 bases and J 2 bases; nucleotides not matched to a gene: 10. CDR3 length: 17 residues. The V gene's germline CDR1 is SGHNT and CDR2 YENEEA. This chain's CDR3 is CASSPISAGGNTGELFF. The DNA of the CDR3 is TGTGCCAGCAGCCCAATCTCCGCGGGGGGCAACACCGGGGAGCTGTTTTTT.

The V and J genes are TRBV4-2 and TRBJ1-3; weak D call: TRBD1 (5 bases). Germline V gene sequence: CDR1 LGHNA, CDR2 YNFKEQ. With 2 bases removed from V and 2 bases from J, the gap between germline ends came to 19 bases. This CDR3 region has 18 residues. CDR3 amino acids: CASSQPGYSGVAGNTIYF. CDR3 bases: TGTGCCAGCAGCCAACCAGGTTACTCGGGGGTCGCTGGAAACACCATATATTTT.

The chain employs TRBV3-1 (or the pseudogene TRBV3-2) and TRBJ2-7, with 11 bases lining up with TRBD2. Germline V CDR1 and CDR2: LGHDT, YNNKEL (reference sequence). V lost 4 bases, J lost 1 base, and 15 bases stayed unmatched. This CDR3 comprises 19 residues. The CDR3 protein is CASSRRGDGLAGLSYEQYF. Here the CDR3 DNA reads TGTGCCAGCAGCCGAAGGGGTGACGGACTAGCGGGTCTTTCCTACGAGCAGTACTTC.

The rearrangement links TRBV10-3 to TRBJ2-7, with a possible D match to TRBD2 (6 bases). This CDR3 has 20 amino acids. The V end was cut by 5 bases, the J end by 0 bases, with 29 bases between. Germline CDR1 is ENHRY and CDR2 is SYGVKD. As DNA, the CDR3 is TGTGCCATCAGTCGCAATAGTGCTGGGGTACGAGCGGGTGTCTCCTACGAGCAGTACTTC. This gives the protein CAISRNSAGVRAGVSYEQYF.

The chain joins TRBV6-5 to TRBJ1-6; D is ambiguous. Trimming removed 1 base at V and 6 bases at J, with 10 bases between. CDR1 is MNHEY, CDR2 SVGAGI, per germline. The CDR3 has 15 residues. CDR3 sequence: CASSYLRDSNSPLHF. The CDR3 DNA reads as TGTGCCAGCAGTTACTTACGGGATTCTAATTCACCCCTCCACTTT.

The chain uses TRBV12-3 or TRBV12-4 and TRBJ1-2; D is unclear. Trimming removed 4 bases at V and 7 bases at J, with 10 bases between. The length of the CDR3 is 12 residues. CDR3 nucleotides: TGTGCCAGCAGTTGGGAGTTCGGTGGCTACACCTTC. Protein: CASSWEFGGYTF.

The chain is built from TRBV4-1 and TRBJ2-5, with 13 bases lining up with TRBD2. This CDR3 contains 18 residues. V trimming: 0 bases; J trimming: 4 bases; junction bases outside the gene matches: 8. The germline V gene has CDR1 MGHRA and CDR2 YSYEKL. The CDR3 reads CASSQERGLAGMSETQYF. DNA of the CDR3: TGCGCCAGCAGCCAAGAGAGGGGACTAGCGGGGATGTCAGAGACCCAGTACTTC.

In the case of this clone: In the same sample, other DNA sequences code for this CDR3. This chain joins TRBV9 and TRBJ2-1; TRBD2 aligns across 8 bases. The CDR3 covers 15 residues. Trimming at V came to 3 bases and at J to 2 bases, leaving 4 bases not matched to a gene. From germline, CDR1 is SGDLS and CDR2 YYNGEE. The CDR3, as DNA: TGTGCCAGCAGCGCCAGCGGGGGCCCCTACAATGAGCAGTTCTTC. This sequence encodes CASSASGGPYNEQFF.

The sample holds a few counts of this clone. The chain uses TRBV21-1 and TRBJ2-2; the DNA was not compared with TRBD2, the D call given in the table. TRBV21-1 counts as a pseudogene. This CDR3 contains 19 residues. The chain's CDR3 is CASSPKGLAGALDTGELFF. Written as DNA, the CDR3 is TGTGCCAGCAGCCCAAAGGGACTAGCGGGGGCGTTGGACACCGGGGAGCTGTTTTTT.

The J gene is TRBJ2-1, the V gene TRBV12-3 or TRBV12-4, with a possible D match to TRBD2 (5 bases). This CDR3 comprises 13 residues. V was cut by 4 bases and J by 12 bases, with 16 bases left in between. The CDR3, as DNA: TGTGCCAGCAGTTCCGGACTTGGAGGAGGGCAGTTCTTC. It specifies CASSSGLGGGQFF.

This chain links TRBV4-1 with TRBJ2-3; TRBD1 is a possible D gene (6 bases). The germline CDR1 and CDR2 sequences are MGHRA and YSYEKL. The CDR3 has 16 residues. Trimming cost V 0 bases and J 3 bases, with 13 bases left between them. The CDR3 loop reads CASSQDSGQGTDTQYF. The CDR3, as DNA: TGCGCCAGCAGCCAAGATTCGGGGCAGGGGACAGATACGCAGTATTTT.